This T cell receptor (beta chain) was captured in a study of T cells in Graves' hyperthyroidism and ophthalmopathy. Looking at the study overall: It was at initial diagnosis, before any treatment, that peripheral blood was collected.

The V gene lost 0 bases and the J gene lost 12 bases, with 12 bases spanning the gap. The germline V gene encodes CDR1 SNHLY and CDR2 FYNNEI. The CDR3 spans 12 residues. Study-level results: Through a model of 13 V-J features, ophthalmopathy was separated from stable hyperthyroidism.

Stable Graves' hyperthyroidism denoted no ophthalmopathy progression over 18 months. The source of the PBMCs was roughly 10 ml of fresh peripheral blood. Amplified TCR beta CDR3 regions derived from RNA transcripts. HTBI primers were the set used in a first-round RT-PCR of the TCR CDR3. MiXCR, applied by TCRdb to the multiplex PCR reads, yields one record per CDR3 protein. Among some 510,000 distinct CDR3 sequences listed, 20% to 25% were seen once. With respect to this clonotype: No antigen is known for it.

The rearrangement joins TRBV2 to TRBJ2-7, with D possibly being TRBD1 or TRBD2 (5 bases each). This receptor was taken from a man between 18 and 35 years old with Graves' hyperthyroidism. Sequencing used blood. The DNA of the CDR3 is TGTGCCAGCAGTGAAGCAGGGGACCCTCTGTACTTC. Translation gives CASSEAGDPLYF.